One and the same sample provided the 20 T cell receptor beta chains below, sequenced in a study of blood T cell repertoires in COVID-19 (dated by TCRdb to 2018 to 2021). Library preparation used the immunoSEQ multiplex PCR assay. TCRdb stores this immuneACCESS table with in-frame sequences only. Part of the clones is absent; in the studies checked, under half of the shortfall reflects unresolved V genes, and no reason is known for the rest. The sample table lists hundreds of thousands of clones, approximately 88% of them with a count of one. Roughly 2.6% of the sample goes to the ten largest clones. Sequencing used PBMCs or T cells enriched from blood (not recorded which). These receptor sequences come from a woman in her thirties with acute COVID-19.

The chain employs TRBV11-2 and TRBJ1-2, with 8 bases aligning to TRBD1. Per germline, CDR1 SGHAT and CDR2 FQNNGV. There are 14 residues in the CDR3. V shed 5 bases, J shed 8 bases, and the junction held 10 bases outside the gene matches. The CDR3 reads CASSRRDRRGGYTF. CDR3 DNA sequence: TGTGCCAGCAGCCGACGGGACAGGCGGGGCGGCTACACCTTC.

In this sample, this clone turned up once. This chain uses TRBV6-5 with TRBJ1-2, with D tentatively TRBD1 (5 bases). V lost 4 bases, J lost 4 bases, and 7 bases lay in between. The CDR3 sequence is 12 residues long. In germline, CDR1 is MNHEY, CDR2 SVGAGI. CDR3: CASSLQGYGYTF. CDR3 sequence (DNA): TGTGCCAGCAGTTTGCAGGGCTATGGCTACACCTTC.

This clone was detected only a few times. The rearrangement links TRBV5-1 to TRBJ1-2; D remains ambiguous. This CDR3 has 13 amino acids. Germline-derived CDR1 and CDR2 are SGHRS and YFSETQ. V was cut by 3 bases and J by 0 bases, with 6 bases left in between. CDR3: CASSSRANYGYTF. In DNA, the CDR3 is TGCGCCAGCAGCTCCCGGGCTAACTATGGCTACACCTTC.

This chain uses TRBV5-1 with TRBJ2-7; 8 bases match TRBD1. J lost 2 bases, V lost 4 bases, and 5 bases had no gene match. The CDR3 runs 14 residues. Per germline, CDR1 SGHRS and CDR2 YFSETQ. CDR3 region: CASSGQGGPYEQYF. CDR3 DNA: TGCGCCAGCAGCGGACAGGGAGGTCCCTACGAGCAGTACTTC.

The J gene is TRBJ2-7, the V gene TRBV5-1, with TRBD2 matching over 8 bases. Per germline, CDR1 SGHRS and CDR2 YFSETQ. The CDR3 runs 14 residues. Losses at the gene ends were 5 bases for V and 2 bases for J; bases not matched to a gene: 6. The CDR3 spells CASRVSGGPYEQYF. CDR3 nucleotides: TGCGCCAGCAGGGTCTCGGGGGGGCCCTACGAGCAGTACTTC.

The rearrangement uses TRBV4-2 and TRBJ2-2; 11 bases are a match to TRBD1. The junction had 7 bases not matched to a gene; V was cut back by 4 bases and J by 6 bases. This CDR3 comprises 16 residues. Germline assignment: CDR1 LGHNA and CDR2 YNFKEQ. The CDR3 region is CASSPRDRGLAGELFF. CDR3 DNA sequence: TGTGCCAGCAGCCCCCGGGACAGGGGGTTGGCCGGGGAGCTGTTTTTT.

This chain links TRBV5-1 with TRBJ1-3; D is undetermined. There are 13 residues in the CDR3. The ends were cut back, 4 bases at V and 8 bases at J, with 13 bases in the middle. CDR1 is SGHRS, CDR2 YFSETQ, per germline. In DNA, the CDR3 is TGCGCCAGCAGCGCCAAGCGGGAGGACACCATATATTTT. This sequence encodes CASSAKREDTIYF.

CDR3 nucleotides: TGCGCCAGCAGCCCGGGGACAGGGGGAATTAGTGGCTACACCTTC. This sequence encodes CASSPGTGGISGYTF. V gene TRBV5-1 combines with J gene TRBJ1-2, with TRBD1 matching over 11 bases. Germline V CDR1 and CDR2: SGHRS, YFSETQ. This CDR3 spans 15 amino acids. The trim removed 4 bases at V and 7 bases at J, leaving 9 bases unmatched.

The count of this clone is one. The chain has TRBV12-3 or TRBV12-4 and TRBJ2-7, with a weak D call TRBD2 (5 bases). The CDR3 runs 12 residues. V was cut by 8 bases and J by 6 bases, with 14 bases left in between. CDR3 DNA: TGTGCCAGCTCCGGGATGGCTCGCGAGCAGTACTTC. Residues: CASSGMAREQYF.

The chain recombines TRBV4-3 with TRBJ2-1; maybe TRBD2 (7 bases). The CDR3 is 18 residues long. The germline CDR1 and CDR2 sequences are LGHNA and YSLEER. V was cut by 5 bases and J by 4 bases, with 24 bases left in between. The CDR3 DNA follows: TGCGCCAGCAGCAAGAGTGGTATAGGGGGGGAGGGGTACAATGAGCAGTTCTTC. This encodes CASSKSGIGGEGYNEQFF.

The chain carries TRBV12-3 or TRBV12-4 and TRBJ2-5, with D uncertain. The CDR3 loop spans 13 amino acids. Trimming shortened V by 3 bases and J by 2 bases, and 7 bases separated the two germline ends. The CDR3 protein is CASSLHLQETQYF. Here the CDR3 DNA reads TGTGCCAGCAGTTTGCACTTGCAAGAGACCCAGTACTTC.

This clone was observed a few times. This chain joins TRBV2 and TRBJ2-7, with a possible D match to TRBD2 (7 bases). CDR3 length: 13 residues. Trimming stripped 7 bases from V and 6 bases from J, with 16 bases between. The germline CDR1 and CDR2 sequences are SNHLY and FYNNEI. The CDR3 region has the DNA TGTGCCAGCATGACAGGTGGGGGGGGCGAGCAGTACTTC. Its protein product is CASMTGGGGEQYF.

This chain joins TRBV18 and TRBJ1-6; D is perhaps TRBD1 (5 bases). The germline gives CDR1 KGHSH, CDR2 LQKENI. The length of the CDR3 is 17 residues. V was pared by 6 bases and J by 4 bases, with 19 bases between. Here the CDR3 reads CASSRTRDSFYNSPLHF. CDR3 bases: TGTGCCAGCTCCCGGACAAGAGATAGTTTTTATAATTCACCCCTCCACTTT.

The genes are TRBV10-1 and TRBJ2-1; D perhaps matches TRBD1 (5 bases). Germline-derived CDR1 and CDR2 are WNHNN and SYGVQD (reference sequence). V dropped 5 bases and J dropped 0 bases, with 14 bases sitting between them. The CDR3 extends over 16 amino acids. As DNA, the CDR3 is TGCGCCAGCAGTCCGACAGAGGAAAGCTCCTACAATGAGCAGTTCTTC. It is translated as CASSPTEESSYNEQFF.

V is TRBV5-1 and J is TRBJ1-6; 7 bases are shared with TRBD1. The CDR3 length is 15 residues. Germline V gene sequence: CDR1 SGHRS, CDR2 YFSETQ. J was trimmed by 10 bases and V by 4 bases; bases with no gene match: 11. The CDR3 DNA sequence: TGCGCCAGCAGCGGGAGACAGGGAGAATACTCACCCCTCCACTTT. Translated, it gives CASSGRQGEYSPLHF.

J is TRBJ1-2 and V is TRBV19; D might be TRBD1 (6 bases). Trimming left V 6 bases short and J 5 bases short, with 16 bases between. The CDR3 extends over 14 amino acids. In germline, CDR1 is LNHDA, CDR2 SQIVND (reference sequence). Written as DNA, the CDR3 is TGTGCCAGTAGAATGGGACATCCCGGGTATGGCTACACCTTC. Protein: CASRMGHPGYGYTF.

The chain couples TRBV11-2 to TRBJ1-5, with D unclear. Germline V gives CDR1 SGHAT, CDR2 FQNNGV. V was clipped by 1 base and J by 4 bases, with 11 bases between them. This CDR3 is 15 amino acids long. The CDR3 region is CASSLGYSNNQPQHF. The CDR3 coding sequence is TGTGCCAGCAGCTTAGGCTACTCTAATAATCAGCCCCAGCATTTT. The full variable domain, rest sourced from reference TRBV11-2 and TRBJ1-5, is EAGVAQSPRYKIIEKRQSVAFWCNPISGHATLYWYQQILGQGPKLLIQFQNNGVVDDSQLPKDRFSAERLKGVDSTLKIQPAKLEDSAVYLCASSLGYSNNQPQHFGDGTRLSIL.

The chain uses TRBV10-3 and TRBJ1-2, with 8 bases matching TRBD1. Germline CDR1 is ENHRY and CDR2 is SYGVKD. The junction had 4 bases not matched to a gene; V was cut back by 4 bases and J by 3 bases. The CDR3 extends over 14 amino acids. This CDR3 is CAISGNRGDYGYTF. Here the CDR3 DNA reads TGTGCCATCAGTGGCAACAGGGGGGACTATGGCTACACCTTC.

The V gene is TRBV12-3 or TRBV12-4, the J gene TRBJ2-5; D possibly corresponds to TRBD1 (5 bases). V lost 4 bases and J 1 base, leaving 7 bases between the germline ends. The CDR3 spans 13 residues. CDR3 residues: CASSWTIQETQYF. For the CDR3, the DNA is TGTGCCAGCAGTTGGACAATCCAAGAGACCCAGTACTTC.

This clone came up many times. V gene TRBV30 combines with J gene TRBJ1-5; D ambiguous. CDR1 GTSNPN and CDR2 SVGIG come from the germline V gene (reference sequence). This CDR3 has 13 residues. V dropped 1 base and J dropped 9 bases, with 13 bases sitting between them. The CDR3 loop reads CAWSGLEGGPQHF. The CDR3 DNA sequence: TGTGCCTGGAGTGGACTGGAGGGAGGGCCCCAGCATTTT.